This section outlines one T cell receptor beta chain sequence together with its context. Antigen unknown. Read data end 3 residues before the CDR3 end; the end is taken from the germline J gene. This sample was included in a study of T cell clonality in common variable immunodeficiency. The assay was immunoSEQ multiplex PCR, and TCRdb's table has in-frame clones only and misses some. This sample comprises 30,000 to 40,000 clones, none seen once only. The CDR3 runs to 14 residues. Looked up from germline, CDR1 is SEHNR and CDR2 is FQNEAQ (reference sequence). Findings of the study overall: In common variable immunodeficiency, TCR beta chains reportedly carried fewer deletions and N-nucleotide insertions. CVID subjects showed higher TCRbeta clonality than healthy controls.

The sequenced sample consisted of peripheral blood mononuclear cells. The V and J genes are TRBV7-9 and TRBJ2-4, with D possibly being TRBD2 (7 bases). This clonotype originated in a person aged 18 to 75 in good health. The sequenced CDR3 bases are TGTGCCAGCAGCCCCCCGTGGGGGGGGCTGGGT. Amino acids: CASSPPWGGLG. The whole CDR3 region reads CASSPPWGGLGQYF.